The 10 T cell receptor beta chains below come from one sample, sequenced in a study of T cell responses to AZD1222 COVID-19 vaccine. TCRdb keeps only in-frame clones here, not all; method: immunoSEQ multiplex PCR. The sample holds fewer than 110,000 clones, about 88% seen once. The source material was peripheral blood, sampled on day 0 of AZD1222 vaccination. The receptors shown here come from an adult in good health.

This chain links TRBV3-1 (or the pseudogene TRBV3-2) with TRBJ1-2, with 8 bases fitting TRBD1. The germline gives CDR1 LGHDT, CDR2 YNNKEL (reference sequence). This CDR3 comprises 18 residues. The V and J ends lost 4 bases and 2 bases, in that order; junction bases with no gene match: 15. For the CDR3, the DNA is TGTGCCAGCAGCCCAGGGACAGGCTTACTTTCTGGGAACTATGGCTACACCTTC. Residues: CASSPGTGLLSGNYGYTF.

The gene calls are TRBV19 and TRBJ1-2; the D gene is possibly TRBD1 (5 bases). CDR1 and CDR2 (germline): LNHDA, SQIVND (reference sequence). Trimming took 5 bases from V and 0 from J, leaving 19 bases between them. This CDR3 comprises 17 residues. CDR3 DNA sequence: TGTGCCAGTAGTCCAAGACAGCGTCAAGAAGCTAACTATGGCTACACCTTC. Its protein is CASSPRQRQEANYGYTF.

This clone was picked up a small number of times. This rearrangement joins TRBV2 to TRBJ2-1; 10 bases match TRBD2. V was clipped by 7 bases and J by 6 bases; unmatched bases: 6. The germline CDR1 and CDR2 sequences are SNHLY and FYNNEI. The CDR3 has 14 residues. As DNA, the CDR3 is TGTGCCAGCACTAAAGGACTAGCGGTCAATGAGCAGTTCTTC. Its translation: CASTKGLAVNEQFF.

The J gene is TRBJ1-2, the V gene TRBV6-5; possible D gene TRBD1, 5 bases. The CDR3 extends over 15 amino acids. Trimming shortened V by 7 bases and J by 7 bases, and 22 bases separated the two germline ends. CDR1 is MNHEY and CDR2 is SVGAGI in the germline V gene. This chain's CDR3 is CASTPGARGIGGYTF. CDR3 nucleotide sequence: TGTGCCAGCACCCCAGGCGCCCGGGGGATAGGTGGCTACACCTTC.

The CDR3 sequence: CASSPWTENFYGYTF. The CDR3 DNA sequence: TGTGCCAGCAGCCCATGGACAGAAAATTTTTATGGCTACACCTTC. This chain connects TRBV7-2 to TRBJ1-2, with D possibly TRBD1 on 6 matching bases. The CDR3 runs 15 residues. CDR1 is SGHTA, CDR2 FQGNSA, per germline. Trimming took off 5 bases at V and 5 bases at J, with 18 bases between the two ends.

A single count supports this clone. The chain combines TRBV6-5 with TRBJ1-6; D remains ambiguous. From germline, CDR1 is MNHEY and CDR2 SVGAGI. V dropped 0 bases and J dropped 7 bases, with 13 bases sitting between them. The CDR3 covers 16 residues. CDR3 amino acids: CASSYSGYRRNSPLHF. In DNA, the CDR3 is TGTGCCAGCAGTTACTCGGGATATAGGCGAAATTCACCCCTCCACTTT.

This chain links TRBV5-1 with TRBJ1-2; 8 positions match TRBD1. The CDR3 is 15 amino acids. J gave up 8 bases and V 4 bases, and 13 bases lay outside the gene matches. Germline V lookup: CDR1 SGHRS, CDR2 YFSETQ. DNA for the CDR3: TGCGCCAGCAGCACTGGACAGGGAAGACGCTGGGGCTACACCTTC. It yields the protein CASSTGQGRRWGYTF.

V gene TRBV7-2 combines with J gene TRBJ1-1; weak D call: TRBD1 (6 bases). V was pared by 7 bases and J by 1 base, with 19 bases between. CDR1 SGHTA and CDR2 FQGNSA come from the germline V gene. This CDR3 contains 16 residues. This chain's CDR3 is CASTHRGGGRNTEAFF. The CDR3 nucleotides are TGTGCCAGCACGCATCGGGGGGGCGGGAGGAACACTGAAGCTTTCTTT.

The chain couples TRBV29-1 to TRBJ1-1, with D maybe TRBD1 (6 bases). CDR1 is SQVTM and CDR2 is ANQGSEA in the germline V gene. V lost 7 bases and J lost 1, with 19 bases in between. The CDR3 contains 15 residues. CDR3 nucleotides: TGCAGCGCCCGGGGGGGCTCCGGAGGGAACACTGAAGCTTTCTTT. Its translation is CSARGGSGGNTEAFF.

The rearrangement uses TRBV27 and TRBJ2-2; D is ambiguous. V shed 7 bases and J shed 7 bases, with 19 bases lying between them. The CDR3 has 15 amino acids. Germline CDR1 and CDR2: MNHEY and SMNVEV (reference sequence). The CDR3 DNA sequence: TGTGCCAGCAATCCTGCAGCCCAACGTGGCGGGGAGCTGTTTTTT. Translating gives CASNPAAQRGGELFF.